The clone carrying this TCR beta chain was counted only a few times. The target antigen is unknown. This sample is drawn from a study of CD4 T cells in relation to SARS-CoV-2 and coronaviruses. Measured with immunoSEQ multiplex PCR; TCRdb has only the in-frame clones, and not every one. The table lists 25,000 to 30,000 clones, 60% to 75% of them singletons, with 10% to 15% in the top ten. Before the COVID-19 pandemic, during about 2011-2019, CD4+ T cells were taken from unexposed donors. After approximately 10 days of culture, CD4+ T cells were isolated. Testing used SARS-CoV-2 S/N and four cold-coronavirus spikes on unexposed-donor CD4+ T cells, cells permitting. Fresh IL-2 medium replaced half the medium on days 3 and 7. V lost 8 bases and J lost 7, with 23 bases in between. CDR1 SNHLY and CDR2 FYNNEI come from the germline V gene. The CDR3 length is 15 residues.

V and J are TRBV2 and TRBJ1-2; no reliable D call. This sequence was found in a human donor in good health. Source material: CD4+ T cells from PBMCs, cultured in vitro. The chain's CDR3 is CASSVARKEDSGYTF. The CDR3 DNA follows: TGTGCCAGCTCAGTTGCCCGCAAGGAGGACTCTGGCTACACCTTC.